This T cell receptor beta chain was observed in a study of cytomegalovirus exposure and HLA in healthy donors. Study-wide points: Reports showed the classifier diagnosing cytomegalovirus status with high specificity and sensitivity. Analyses of presence and absence presupposed an approximately uniform sequencing depth across donors. Most TCR beta V segments were productive about 87% or about 30% of the time in an earlier analysis.

CDR3 length: 16 residues. Trimming took off 3 bases at V and 0 bases at J, with 15 bases between the two ends. Per the germline V gene, CDR1 is SGHRS and CDR2 is YFSETQ. Primers for the PCR totalled 60 Vbeta and 13 Jbeta. Repertoires were generated with immunoSEQ multiplex PCR, while TCRdb's copy carries only in-frame clones and drops some. The sample has roughly 230,000 clones, roughly 91% seen once. Details on this clone: Its antigen is not identified.

V and J are TRBV5-1 and TRBJ1-1; D is perhaps TRBD1 (5 bases). This clonotype was obtained from a girl aged 2-10 years in good health and CMV-seronegative. The sequencing sample was made of PBMCs. This chain's CDR3 is CASSWGLQTLNTEAFF. The CDR3, as DNA: TGCGCCAGCAGCTGGGGACTACAAACCTTGAACACTGAAGCTTTCTTT.